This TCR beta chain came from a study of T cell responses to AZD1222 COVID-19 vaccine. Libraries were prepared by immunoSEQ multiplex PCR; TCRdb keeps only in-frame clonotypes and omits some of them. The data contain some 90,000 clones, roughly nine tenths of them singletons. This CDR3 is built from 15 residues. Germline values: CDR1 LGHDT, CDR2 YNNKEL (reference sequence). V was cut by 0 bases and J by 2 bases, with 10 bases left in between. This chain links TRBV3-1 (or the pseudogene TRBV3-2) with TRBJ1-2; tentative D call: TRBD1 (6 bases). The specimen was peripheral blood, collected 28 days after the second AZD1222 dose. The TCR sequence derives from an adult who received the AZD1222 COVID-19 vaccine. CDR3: CASSQDRGQNYGYTF. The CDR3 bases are TGTGCCAGCAGCCAAGATCGGGGGCAGAACTATGGCTACACCTTC.